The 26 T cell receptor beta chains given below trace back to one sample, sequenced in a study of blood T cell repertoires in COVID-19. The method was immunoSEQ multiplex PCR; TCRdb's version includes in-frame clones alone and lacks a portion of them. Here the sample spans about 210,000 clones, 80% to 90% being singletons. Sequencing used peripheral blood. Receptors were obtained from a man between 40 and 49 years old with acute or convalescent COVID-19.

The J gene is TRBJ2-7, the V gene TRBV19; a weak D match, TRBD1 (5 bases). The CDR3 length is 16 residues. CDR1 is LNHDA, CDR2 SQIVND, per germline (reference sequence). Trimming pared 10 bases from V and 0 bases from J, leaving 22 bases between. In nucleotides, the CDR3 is TGTGCCACCCAAATGGGGCAGGGAACGGGCTCCTACGAGCAGTACTTC. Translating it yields CATQMGQGTGSYEQYF.

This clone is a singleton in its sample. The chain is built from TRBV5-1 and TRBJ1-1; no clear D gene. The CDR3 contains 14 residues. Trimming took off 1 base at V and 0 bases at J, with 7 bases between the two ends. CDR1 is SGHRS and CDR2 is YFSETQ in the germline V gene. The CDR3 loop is CASSLTGMNTEAFF. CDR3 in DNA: TGCGCCAGCAGCTTGACGGGAATGAACACTGAAGCTTTCTTT.

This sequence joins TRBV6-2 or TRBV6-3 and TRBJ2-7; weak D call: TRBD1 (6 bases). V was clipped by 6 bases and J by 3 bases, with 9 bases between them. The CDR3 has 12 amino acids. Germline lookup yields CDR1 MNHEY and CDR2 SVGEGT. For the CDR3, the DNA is TGTGCCAGCAGCAGGGACAACTACGAGCAGTACTTC. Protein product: CASSRDNYEQYF.

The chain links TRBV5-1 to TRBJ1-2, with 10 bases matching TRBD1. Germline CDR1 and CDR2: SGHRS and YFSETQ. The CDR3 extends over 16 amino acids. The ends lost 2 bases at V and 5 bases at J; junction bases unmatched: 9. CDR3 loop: CASSLTRDRGSYGYTF. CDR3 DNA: TGCGCCAGCAGCTTAACCCGGGACAGGGGAAGTTATGGCTACACCTTC.

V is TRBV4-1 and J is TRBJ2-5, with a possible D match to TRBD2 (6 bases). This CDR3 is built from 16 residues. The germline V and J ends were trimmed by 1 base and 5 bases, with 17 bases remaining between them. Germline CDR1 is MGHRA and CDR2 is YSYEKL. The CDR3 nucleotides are TGCGCCAGCAGCCAAGGTCCTCTTCCGGGGGAGGAGACCCAGTACTTC. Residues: CASSQGPLPGEETQYF.

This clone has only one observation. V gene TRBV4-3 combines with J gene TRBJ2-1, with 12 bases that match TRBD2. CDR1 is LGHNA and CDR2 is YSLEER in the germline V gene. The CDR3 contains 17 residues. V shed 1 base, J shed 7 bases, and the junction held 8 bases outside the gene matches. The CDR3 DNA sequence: TGCGCCAGCAGCCAAGGCCGGGGACTAGCGGGTGGGAATGAGCAGTTCTTC. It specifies CASSQGRGLAGGNEQFF.

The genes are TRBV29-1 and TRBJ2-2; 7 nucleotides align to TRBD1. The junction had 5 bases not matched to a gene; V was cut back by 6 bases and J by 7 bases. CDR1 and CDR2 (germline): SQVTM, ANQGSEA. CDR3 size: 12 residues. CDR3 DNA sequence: TGCAGCGTAACCACAGGGGTCGGGGAGCTGTTTTTT. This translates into CSVTTGVGELFF.

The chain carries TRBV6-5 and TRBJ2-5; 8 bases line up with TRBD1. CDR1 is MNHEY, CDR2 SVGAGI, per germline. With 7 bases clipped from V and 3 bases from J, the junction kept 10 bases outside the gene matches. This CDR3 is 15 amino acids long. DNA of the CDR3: TGTGCCAGCAAACAAGGCAGGGGGCTAGAAGAGACCCAGTACTTC. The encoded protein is CASKQGRGLEETQYF.

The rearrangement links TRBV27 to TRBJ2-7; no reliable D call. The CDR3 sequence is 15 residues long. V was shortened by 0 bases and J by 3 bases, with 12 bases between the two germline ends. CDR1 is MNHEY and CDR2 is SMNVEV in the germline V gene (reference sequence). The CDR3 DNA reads TGTGCCAGCAGTTTATCGAGTTTTGCTAGCTACGAGCAGTACTTC. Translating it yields CASSLSSFASYEQYF.

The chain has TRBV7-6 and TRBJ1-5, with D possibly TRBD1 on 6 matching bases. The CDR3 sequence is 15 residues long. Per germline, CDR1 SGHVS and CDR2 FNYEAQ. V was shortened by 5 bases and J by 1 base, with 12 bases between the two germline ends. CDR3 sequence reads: CASSPGVQSNQPQHF. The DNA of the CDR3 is TGTGCCAGCAGCCCAGGGGTTCAAAGCAATCAGCCCCAGCATTTT.

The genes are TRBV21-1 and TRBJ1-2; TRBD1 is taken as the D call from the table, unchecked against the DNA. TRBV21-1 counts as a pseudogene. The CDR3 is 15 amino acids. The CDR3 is CASTFNDRDCYGYTF. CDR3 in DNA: TGTGCCAGCACCTTTAACGACAGGGATTGCTATGGCTACACCTTC.

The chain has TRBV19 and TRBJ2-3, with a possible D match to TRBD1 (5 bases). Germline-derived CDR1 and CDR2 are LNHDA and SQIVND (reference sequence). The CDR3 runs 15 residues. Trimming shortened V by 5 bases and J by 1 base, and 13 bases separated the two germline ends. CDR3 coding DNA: TGTGCCAGTAGTTCGACAGTGATCGGCACAGATACGCAGTATTTT. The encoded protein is CASSSTVIGTDTQYF.

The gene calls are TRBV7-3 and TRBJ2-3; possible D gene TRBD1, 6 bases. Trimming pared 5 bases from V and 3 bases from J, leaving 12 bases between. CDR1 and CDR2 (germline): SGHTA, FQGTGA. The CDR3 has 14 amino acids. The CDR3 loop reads CASSPHGQTDTQYF. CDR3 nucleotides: TGTGCCAGCAGCCCCCACGGACAGACAGATACGCAGTATTTT.

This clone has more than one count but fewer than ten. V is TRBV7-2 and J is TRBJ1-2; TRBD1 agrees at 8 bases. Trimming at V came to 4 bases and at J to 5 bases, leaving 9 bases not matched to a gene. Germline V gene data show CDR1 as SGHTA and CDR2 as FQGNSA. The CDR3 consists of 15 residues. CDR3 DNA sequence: TGTGCCAGCAGCTCTGACCAGGGGGCGCCTTATGGCTACACCTTC. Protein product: CASSSDQGAPYGYTF.

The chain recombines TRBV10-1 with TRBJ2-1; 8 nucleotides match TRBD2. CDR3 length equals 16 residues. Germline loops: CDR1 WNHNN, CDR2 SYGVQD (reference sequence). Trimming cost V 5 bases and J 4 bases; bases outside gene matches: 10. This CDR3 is CASSNKLAEFYNEQFF. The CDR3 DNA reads TGCGCCAGCAGTAATAAACTAGCGGAATTTTACAATGAGCAGTTCTTC.

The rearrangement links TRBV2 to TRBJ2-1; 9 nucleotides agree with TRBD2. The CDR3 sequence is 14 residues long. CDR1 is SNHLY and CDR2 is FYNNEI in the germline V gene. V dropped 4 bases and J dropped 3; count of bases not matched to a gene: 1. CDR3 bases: TGTGCCAGCAGTGGCGGGGGGGACTACAATGAGCAGTTCTTC. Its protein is CASSGGGDYNEQFF. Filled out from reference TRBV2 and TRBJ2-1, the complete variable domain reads EPEVTQTPSHQVTQMGQEVILRCVPISNHLYFYWYRQILGQKVEFLVSFYNNEISEKSEIFDDQFSVERPDGSNFTLKIRSTKLEDSAMYFCASSGGGDYNEQFFGPGTRLTVL.

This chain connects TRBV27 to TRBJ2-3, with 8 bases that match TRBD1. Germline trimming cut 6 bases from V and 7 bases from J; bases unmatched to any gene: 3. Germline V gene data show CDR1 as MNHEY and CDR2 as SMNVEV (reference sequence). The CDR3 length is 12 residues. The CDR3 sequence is CASSRTGNTQYF. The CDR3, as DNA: TGTGCCAGCAGCCGGACAGGGAATACGCAGTATTTT.

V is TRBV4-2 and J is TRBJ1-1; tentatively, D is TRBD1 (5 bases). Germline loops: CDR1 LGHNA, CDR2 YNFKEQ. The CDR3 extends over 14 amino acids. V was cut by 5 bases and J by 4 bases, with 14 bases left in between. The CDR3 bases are TGTGCCAGCAGCTTTGGGCGGAGGGGCACTGAAGCTTTCTTT. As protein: CASSFGRRGTEAFF.

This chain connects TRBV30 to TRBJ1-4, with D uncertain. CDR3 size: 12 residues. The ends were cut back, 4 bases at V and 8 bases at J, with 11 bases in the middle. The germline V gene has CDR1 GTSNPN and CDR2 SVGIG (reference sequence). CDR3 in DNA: TGTGCCTGGACCCGTCCTCTAGAAAAACTGTTTTTT. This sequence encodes CAWTRPLEKLFF.

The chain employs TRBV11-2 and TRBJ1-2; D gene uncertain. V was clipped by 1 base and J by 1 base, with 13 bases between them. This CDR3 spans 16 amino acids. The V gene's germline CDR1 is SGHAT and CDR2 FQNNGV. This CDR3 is CASSLGMMWSNYGYTF. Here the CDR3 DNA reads TGTGCCAGCAGCTTAGGAATGATGTGGAGTAACTATGGCTACACCTTC. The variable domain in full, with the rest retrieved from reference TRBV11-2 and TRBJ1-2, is EAGVAQSPRYKIIEKRQSVAFWCNPISGHATLYWYQQILGQGPKLLIQFQNNGVVDDSQLPKDRFSAERLKGVDSTLKIQPAKLEDSAVYLCASSLGMMWSNYGYTFGSGTRLTVV.

This CDR3 reads CASSLGRRGTSANNEQFF. In DNA form, the CDR3 reads TGTGCCAGCAGCTTAGGCCGGAGGGGGACTAGCGCCAACAATGAGCAGTTCTTC. This rearrangement joins TRBV11-2 to TRBJ2-1; 10 bases line up with TRBD2. The CDR3 has 18 amino acids. J gave up 5 bases and V 1 base, and 11 bases lay outside the gene matches. Germline values: CDR1 SGHAT, CDR2 FQNNGV.

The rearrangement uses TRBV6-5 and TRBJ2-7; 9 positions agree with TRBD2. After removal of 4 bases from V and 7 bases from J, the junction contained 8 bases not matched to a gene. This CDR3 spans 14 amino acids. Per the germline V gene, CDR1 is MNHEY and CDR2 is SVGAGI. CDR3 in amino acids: CASSLGLAFGEQYF. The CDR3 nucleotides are TGTGCCAGCAGTTTGGGACTAGCTTTCGGAGAGCAGTACTTC.

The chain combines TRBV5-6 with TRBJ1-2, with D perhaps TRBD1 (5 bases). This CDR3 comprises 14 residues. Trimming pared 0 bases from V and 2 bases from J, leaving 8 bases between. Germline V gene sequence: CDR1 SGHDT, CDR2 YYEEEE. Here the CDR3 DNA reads TGTGCCAGCAGCTTGGATCCAGGGAACTATGGCTACACCTTC. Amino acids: CASSLDPGNYGYTF.

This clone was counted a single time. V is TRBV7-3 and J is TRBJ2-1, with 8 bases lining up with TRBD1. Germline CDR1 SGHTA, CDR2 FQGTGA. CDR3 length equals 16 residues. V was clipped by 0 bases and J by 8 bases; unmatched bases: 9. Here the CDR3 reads CASSLTGDRGFHEQFF. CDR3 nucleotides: TGTGCCAGCAGCTTAACGGGCGACAGGGGATTTCATGAGCAGTTCTTC.

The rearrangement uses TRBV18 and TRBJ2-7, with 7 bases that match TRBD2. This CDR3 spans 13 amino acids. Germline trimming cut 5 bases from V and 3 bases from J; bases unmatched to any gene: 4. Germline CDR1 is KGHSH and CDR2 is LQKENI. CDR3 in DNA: TGTGCCAGCTCAAAGGGGAGGGACTACGAGCAGTACTTC. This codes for CASSKGRDYEQYF.

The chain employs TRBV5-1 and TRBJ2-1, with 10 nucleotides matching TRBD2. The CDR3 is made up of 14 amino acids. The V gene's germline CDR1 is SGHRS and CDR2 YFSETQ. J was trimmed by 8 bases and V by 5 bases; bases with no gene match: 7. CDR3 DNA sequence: TGCGCCAGCAGTTACCGACTAGCGGGTGATGAGCAGTTCTTC. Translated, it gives CASSYRLAGDEQFF.